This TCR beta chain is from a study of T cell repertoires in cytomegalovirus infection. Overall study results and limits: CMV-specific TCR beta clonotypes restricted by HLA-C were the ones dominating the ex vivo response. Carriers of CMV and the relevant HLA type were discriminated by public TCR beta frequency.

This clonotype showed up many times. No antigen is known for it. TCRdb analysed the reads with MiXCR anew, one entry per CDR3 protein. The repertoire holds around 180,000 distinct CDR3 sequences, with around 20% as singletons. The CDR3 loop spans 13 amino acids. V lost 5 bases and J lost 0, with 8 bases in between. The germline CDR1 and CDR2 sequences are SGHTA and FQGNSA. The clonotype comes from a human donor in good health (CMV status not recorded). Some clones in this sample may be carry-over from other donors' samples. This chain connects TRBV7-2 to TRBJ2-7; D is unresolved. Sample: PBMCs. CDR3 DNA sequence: TGTGCCAGCAGCCAAAGAAGCTCCTACGAGCAGTACTTC. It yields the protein CASSQRSSYEQYF. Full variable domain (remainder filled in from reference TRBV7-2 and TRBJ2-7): GAGVSQSPSNKVTEKGKDVELRCDPISGHTALYWYRQSLGQGLEFLIYFQGNSAPDKSGLPSDRFSAERTGGSVSTLTIQRTQQEDSAVYLCASSQRSSYEQYFGPGTRLTVT.